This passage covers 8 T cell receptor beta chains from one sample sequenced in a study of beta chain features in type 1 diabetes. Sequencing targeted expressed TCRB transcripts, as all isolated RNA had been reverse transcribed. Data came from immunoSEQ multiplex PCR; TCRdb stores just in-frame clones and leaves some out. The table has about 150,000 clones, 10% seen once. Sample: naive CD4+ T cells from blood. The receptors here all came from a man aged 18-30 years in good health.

CDR3 sequence reads: CASSYSVAGRNTEAFF. CDR3 bases: TGTGCCAGCAGTTACTCCGTGGCAGGTCGGAACACTGAAGCTTTCTTT. This chain links TRBV6-6 with TRBJ1-1; D gene uncertain. This CDR3 region has 16 residues. Germline loops: CDR1 MNHNY, CDR2 SVGAGI (reference sequence). V dropped 0 bases and J dropped 1 base, with 12 bases sitting between them.

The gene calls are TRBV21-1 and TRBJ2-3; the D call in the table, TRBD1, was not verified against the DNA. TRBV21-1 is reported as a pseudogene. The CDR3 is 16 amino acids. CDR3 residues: CASSREGQASTDTQYF. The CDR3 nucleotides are TGTGCCAGCAGCCGTGAGGGACAGGCGAGCACAGATACGCAGTATTTT.

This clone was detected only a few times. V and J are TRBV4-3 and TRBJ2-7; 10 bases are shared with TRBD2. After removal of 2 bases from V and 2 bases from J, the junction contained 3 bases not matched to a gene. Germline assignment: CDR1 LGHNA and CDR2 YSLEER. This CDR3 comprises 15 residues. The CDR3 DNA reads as TGCGCCAGCAGCCAAACTAGCGGGATTACCTACGAGCAGTACTTC. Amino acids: CASSQTSGITYEQYF.

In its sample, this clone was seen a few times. The DNA for the CDR3 is TGTGCCAGCAGCCTACGACTAGCGGGGAACACCGGGGAGCTGTTTTTT. Amino acids: CASSLRLAGNTGELFF. This chain links TRBV7-2 with TRBJ2-2, with TRBD2 matching 10 bases. CDR1 is SGHTA and CDR2 is FQGNSA in the germline V gene. V dropped 5 bases and J dropped 1; count of bases not matched to a gene: 4. The CDR3 is 16 amino acids.

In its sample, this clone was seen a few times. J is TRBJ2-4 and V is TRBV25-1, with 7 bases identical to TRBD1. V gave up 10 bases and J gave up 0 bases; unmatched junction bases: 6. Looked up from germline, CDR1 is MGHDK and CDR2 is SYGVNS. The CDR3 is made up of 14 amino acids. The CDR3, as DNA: TGTGCCACCCCGGGACAGATAGCCAAAAACATTCAGTACTTC. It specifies CATPGQIAKNIQYF.

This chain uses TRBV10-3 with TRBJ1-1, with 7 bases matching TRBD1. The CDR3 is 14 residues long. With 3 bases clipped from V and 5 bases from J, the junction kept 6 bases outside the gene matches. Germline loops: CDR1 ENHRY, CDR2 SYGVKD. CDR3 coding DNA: TGTGCCATCAGTGAACACAGGGGAGAGACTGAAGCTTTCTTT. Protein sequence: CAISEHRGETEAFF.

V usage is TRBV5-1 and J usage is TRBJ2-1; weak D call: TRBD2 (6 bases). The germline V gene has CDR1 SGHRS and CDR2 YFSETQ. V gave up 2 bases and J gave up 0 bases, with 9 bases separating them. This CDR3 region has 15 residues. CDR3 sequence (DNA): TGCGCCAGCAGCTTCACTAGCCCCTCCTACAATGAGCAGTTCTTC. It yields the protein CASSFTSPSYNEQFF.

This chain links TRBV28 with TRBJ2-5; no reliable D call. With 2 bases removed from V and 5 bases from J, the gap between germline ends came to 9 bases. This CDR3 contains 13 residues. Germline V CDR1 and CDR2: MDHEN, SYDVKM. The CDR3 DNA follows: TGTGCCAGCAGTTTAGGGCAAGAGGAGACCCAGTACTTC. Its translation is CASSLGQEETQYF. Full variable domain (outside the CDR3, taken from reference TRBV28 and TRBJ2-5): DVKVTQSSRYLVKRTGEKVFLECVQDMDHENMFWYRQDPGLGLRLIYFSYDVKMKEKGDIPEGYSVSREKKERFSLILESASTNQTSMYLCASSLGQEETQYFGPGTRLLVL.